This TCR beta chain appears in the sequencing data of a study of blood T cells in healthy people across ages (dated by TCRdb to the mid-2010s). Background for the entire study: In model experiments, roughly one uniquely barcoded TCR beta cDNA molecule per two T cells was captured by template switching. Using deep sequencing normalized with unique cDNA molecular identifiers, the study measured how TCR beta repertoire diversity changes with age. Four age groups were formed from the donors: young (average about 17 years), middle-aged (around 40), aged (roughly 58) and long-lived (around 82). To avoid experimental bias, donors of different ages were spread randomly across the sequencing lanes. For two donors (one aged 18 to 30 and one aged 80 or older), the study analyzed two additional independent replicas of 1 million unique cDNA reads from the same blood draw.

The 39 donors, aged about 6 to 95 years, were systemically healthy Caucasian individuals from Russia. Around 9.7 milliliters of peripheral blood were collected from each donor into EDTA-treated Vacutainer tubes. Ficoll-Paque density-gradient centrifugation was used to isolate PBMCs, with at least 6 million per sample. Trizol reagent was used to extract total RNA from the PBMCs, yielding at least 6 micrograms per sample. For every donor, an aliquot of PBMCs went through flow cytometry to measure the percentages of naive CD45RAhigh/CD27high T cells. Of note for this clonotype: This clone's antigen is unknown. No qualities accompany the bases; no much larger clone lies one base away.

General study outcomes and caveats: Compared with the aged group, more naive CD4+ T cells, fewer expanded clones and increased TCR diversity were shown by the long-lived group, suggesting age selection. Estimates of total diversity from one million sequenced T cells were regarded as lower bounds and underestimates. Because the CMV infection status of the donors was unknown, age-related changes in expanded clonotypes may potentially have been confounded. Observed TCR beta diversity per million T cells fell roughly linearly with age, and a significant reduction was already apparent by age around 40. Observed TCR beta diversity correlated strongly with the percentage of naive T cells measured by flow cytometry. Since profiling was done on bulk unsorted PBMCs, naive and antigen-experienced compartments could not be conclusively compared.

From the cysteine through the phenylalanine, the CDR3 covers 14 amino acids. CDR3 DNA only is kept here, 42 bases in frame from base 1. The germline V gene specifies MNHNS as CDR1 and SASEGT as CDR2. V lost 8 bases and J lost 1 base; the stretch between them is 11 bases long. Library preparation employed 5' RACE. The sequencing machine was an Illumina HiSeq 2500. A second PCR of about 6 to 11 cycles was run with a J-beta primer mix and a sample-barcoded 5' primer. A unique molecular identifier was introduced onto each TCR beta cDNA molecule by a template-switch 5' adaptor carrying 12 random nucleotides. At least 3 million CDR3-containing paired-end reads were obtained from each sample. All of the RNA was converted into first-strand cDNA using the Mint cDNA synthesis kit, with a TRBC-specific oligonucleotide serving as the primer. Following uracil-DNA glycosylase treatment, a first 18-cycle PCR with universal primers M1SS and BC2_uni_R was performed on all cDNA. As for the original processing: Each sample was normalized by randomly selecting 1 million high-quality reads, each carrying a distinct molecular identifier. Instead of being binned into consensus sequences, reads with shared molecular identifiers were discarded. CDR3 identification, clonotype clustering and error correction used MiTCR with a Q25 quality threshold and the strictest error-elimination algorithm. Lower-bound total TCR beta diversity was estimated with a nonparametric unseen species model using Euler transformation. TCRdb itself trimmed the public reads at Q25 with fastp, ran MiXCR and retained productive beta chains. For every CDR3 protein sequence, its rows merge into one entry that carries the most common genes and DNA. The V and J calls come from TCRdb's annotation, not from the publication. Within this sample are over 1,200,000 distinct CDR3 sequences, with roughly 64% of them counted one time only. The ten largest clones represent more than 6% of the sample.

The chain was built from TRBV6-1 and TRBJ2-2; no D segment can be confidently identified. What was sequenced was blood. The sequence was collected from a man aged 18 to 30 in good health. In nucleotides, the sequence is TGTGCCAGCGGGAACAGACAGAACACCGGGGAGCTGTTTTTT. Its protein reads: CASGNRQNTGELFF.